Here is one T cell receptor beta chain with its context. This record comes from a study of blood T cell repertoires in COVID-19. Across the study: Italy, Spain and the United States were the sources of the convalescent and acute COVID-19 samples. Sources were T cells, B-cell-depleted T cells, or PBMCs; the material itself was cDNA or gDNA.

Germline lookup yields CDR1 LGHNA and CDR2 YNFKEQ. The CDR3 length is 15 residues. Losses at the gene ends were 7 bases for V and 7 bases for J; bases not matched to a gene: 10. Generated by immunoSEQ multiplex PCR, the TCRdb table keeps only in-frame clones and is missing some. The sample holds some 76,000 clones; 80% to 90% are singletons and the top ten take more than 15%. The chain joins TRBV4-2 to TRBJ1-6; 7 nucleotides line up with TRBD1. The sequencing input was peripheral blood. The sequence was collected from an elderly man in a cohort sampled during active COVID-19. CDR3 coding DNA: TGTGCCAGCAAGGTGGAGGGGGCGAGAAATTCACCCCTCCACTTT. This translates into CASKVEGARNSPLHF.